A single sample is the source of the 30 T cell receptor beta chains below, sequenced in a study of cytomegalovirus exposure and HLA in healthy donors (dated by TCRdb to 2017 to 2019). Libraries came from the immunoSEQ multiplex PCR assay. The multiplex PCR relied on a mix of 60 forward primers for TCR Vbeta segments and 13 reverse primers for TCR Jbeta segments. As stored in TCRdb, this immuneACCESS dataset retains in-frame rearrangements with V and J assigned. A fraction of the clones does not appear; measured against another copy, unresolved V genes explain less than half of the discrepancy, and the remainder lacks a known reason. The sample has roughly 130,000 clones on record, under 90% of them singletons. The ten largest clones take up roughly 4% of the sample. The sample consisted of PBMCs. These receptors all stem from a woman aged 40 to 55 in good health and CMV-seronegative.

The V gene is TRBV4-2, the J gene TRBJ1-2; perhaps TRBD1 as D (5 bases). V lost 0 bases to trimming and J lost 4 bases, with 9 bases between them. CDR3 length: 14 amino acids. Germline V CDR1 and CDR2: LGHNA, YNFKEQ. The DNA for the CDR3 is TGTGCCAGCAGCCAAGATTACGGGGGCTATGGCTACACCTTC. The encoded protein is CASSQDYGGYGYTF.

The chain carries TRBV7-3 and TRBJ1-6, with D perhaps matching TRBD1 (6 bases). V was shortened by 4 bases and J by 7 bases, with 8 bases between the two germline ends. Germline loops: CDR1 SGHTA, CDR2 FQGTGA. This CDR3 is 13 amino acids long. CDR3 amino acids: CASSSDRNSPLHF. The CDR3 nucleotides are TGTGCCAGCAGCTCCGACAGGAATTCACCCCTCCACTTT.

For the CDR3, the DNA is TGTGCCAGCAGCTTAAAGGCTAGCGGGGGGCAGTACAATGAGCAGTTCTTC. This gives the protein CASSLKASGGQYNEQFF. The chain is built from TRBV7-6 and TRBJ2-1, with 11 nucleotides matching TRBD2. The CDR3 consists of 17 residues. Germline V gene data show CDR1 as SGHVS and CDR2 as FNYEAQ. The V and J ends lost 2 bases and 4 bases, in that order; junction bases with no gene match: 7.

The chain carries TRBV28 and TRBJ1-3, with D hard to call. Germline CDR1 MDHEN, CDR2 SYDVKM. Trimming took off 5 bases at V and 0 bases at J, with 14 bases between the two ends. This CDR3 spans 16 amino acids. The CDR3 DNA is TGTGCCAGCAGTGGCTACGGACTGATCTCTGGAAACACCATATATTTT. Its protein is CASSGYGLISGNTIYF.

V is TRBV7-2 and J is TRBJ1-6, with TRBD1 as a possible D gene (6 bases). Germline V gene sequence: CDR1 SGHTA, CDR2 FQGNSA. The V and J ends lost 5 bases and 7 bases respectively, with 18 bases between them. CDR3 length equals 16 residues. The DNA of the CDR3 is TGTGCCAGCAGCCGGCGGTCTGGGGGCTTAAATTCACCCCTCCACTTT. Its translation is CASSRRSGGLNSPLHF.

This chain uses TRBV4-3 with TRBJ1-5; TRBD1 is a possible D gene (6 bases). Trimming took 0 bases from V and 5 from J, leaving 11 bases between them. The CDR3 is 15 residues long. Germline V gene data show CDR1 as LGHNA and CDR2 as YSLEER. This CDR3 reads CASSQDGQGYQPQHF. The CDR3 region has the DNA TGCGCCAGCAGCCAAGATGGGCAGGGGTATCAGCCCCAGCATTTT.

The chain uses TRBV7-8 and TRBJ1-1, with unresolved D. The CDR3 has 13 residues. Germline V CDR1 and CDR2: SGHVS, FQNEAQ. V lost 1 base, J lost 9 bases, and 12 bases lay in between. The CDR3 coding sequence is TGTGCCAGCAGCTTAGAATTAGCCTTCAAAGCTTTCTTT. Translating gives CASSLELAFKAFF.

This chain joins TRBV29-1 and TRBJ1-1, with D tentatively TRBD1 (5 bases). V lost 4 bases and J 7 bases, leaving 10 bases between the germline ends. There are 11 residues in the CDR3. Per the germline V gene, CDR1 is SQVTM and CDR2 is ANQGSEA. CDR3 DNA sequence: TGCAGCGTTGCAGGGCACCGTGAAGCTTTCTTT. Its protein is CSVAGHREAFF.

The J gene is TRBJ1-1, the V gene TRBV4-2, with 8 bases fitting TRBD1. Germline CDR1 reads LGHNA; CDR2 reads YNFKEQ. Trimming removed 0 bases from V and 7 bases from J; junction bases left unmatched: 10. The CDR3 extends over 16 amino acids. Written as DNA, the CDR3 is TGTGCCAGCAGCCAAGATAACGTCAGGGGGCCCATTGAAGCTTTCTTT. Protein: CASSQDNVRGPIEAFF.

The chain combines TRBV4-1 with TRBJ2-7; D gene uncertain. Trimming took 0 bases from V and 1 from J, leaving 7 bases between them. The CDR3 covers 14 residues. Germline V gene sequence: CDR1 MGHRA, CDR2 YSYEKL. CDR3 amino acids: CASSQDESSYEQYF. The CDR3 DNA sequence: TGCGCCAGCAGCCAAGATGAGAGTTCCTACGAGCAGTACTTC.

V and J are TRBV7-9 and TRBJ1-4; D remains ambiguous. The CDR3 is made up of 15 amino acids. Germline CDR1 is SEHNR and CDR2 is FQNEAQ (reference sequence). With 6 bases removed from V and 5 bases from J, the gap between germline ends came to 16 bases. CDR3 in amino acids: CASSLSGAGNEKLFF. The CDR3 nucleotides are TGTGCCAGCAGTTTATCAGGCGCGGGGAATGAAAAACTGTTTTTT.

The chain recombines TRBV19 with TRBJ1-4, with a possible D match to TRBD1 (6 bases). CDR1 is LNHDA and CDR2 is SQIVND in the germline V gene (reference sequence). The CDR3 is 13 residues long. The V end was cut by 8 bases, the J end by 8 bases, with 15 bases between. The CDR3 here is CASRGRGEEKLFF. As DNA, the CDR3 is TGTGCCAGTCGGGGCAGGGGAGAAGAAAAACTGTTTTTT.

The J gene is TRBJ2-4, the V gene TRBV13, with 7 positions matching TRBD2. The CDR3 is 13 residues long. Trimming removed 2 bases from V and 8 bases from J; junction bases left unmatched: 3. Per the germline V gene, CDR1 is PRHDT and CDR2 is FYEKMQ (reference sequence). CDR3 DNA sequence: TGTGCCAGCAGCTTAAAAGGACTAGACATTCAGTACTTC. Protein product: CASSLKGLDIQYF.

This chain links TRBV5-6 with TRBJ2-7; D call uncertain. V gave up 4 bases and J gave up 3 bases, with 11 bases separating them. The CDR3 has 13 amino acids. Germline lookup yields CDR1 SGHDT and CDR2 YYEEEE. CDR3 in DNA: TGTGCCAGCAGCCCCGGTAGCCTCTACGAGCAGTACTTC. It specifies CASSPGSLYEQYF.

The genes are TRBV5-1 and TRBJ1-4; D call uncertain. Germline V gives CDR1 SGHRS, CDR2 YFSETQ. V was trimmed by 3 bases and J by 3 bases, leaving 15 bases between them. The CDR3 consists of 16 residues. This CDR3 reads CASSSNVVSANEKLFF. The CDR3, as DNA: TGCGCCAGCAGCTCGAATGTTGTGTCAGCTAATGAAAAACTGTTTTTT.

This chain uses TRBV5-4 with TRBJ2-1, with D unclear. Trimming pared 5 bases from V and 0 bases from J, leaving 12 bases between. The CDR3 sequence is 15 residues long. The germline V gene has CDR1 SGHNT and CDR2 YYREEE (reference sequence). The DNA for the CDR3 is TGTGCCAGCAGGCCCGATTCCTACTCCTACAATGAGCAGTTCTTC. Residues: CASRPDSYSYNEQFF.

The chain combines TRBV25-1 with TRBJ1-1; 7 bases match TRBD1. J was trimmed by 8 bases and V by 4 bases; bases with no gene match: 10. Germline lookup yields CDR1 MGHDK and CDR2 SYGVNS. This CDR3 comprises 14 residues. CDR3 DNA sequence: TGTGCCAGCAGTGGAACTGACAGGGTAGGGGAAGCTTTCTTT. Translation gives CASSGTDRVGEAFF. Variable domain in full (rest from reference TRBV25-1 and TRBJ1-1): EADIYQTPRYLVIGTGKKITLECSQTMGHDKMYWYQQDPGMELHLIHYSYGVNSTEKGDLSSESTVSRIRTEHFPLTLESARPSHTSQYLCASSGTDRVGEAFFGQGTRLTVV.

This clone was observed a few times. The chain is built from TRBV7-9 and TRBJ2-1; 11 nucleotides match TRBD2. CDR3 length equals 15 residues. Germline CDR1 and CDR2: SEHNR and FQNEAQ (reference sequence). V was clipped by 5 bases and J by 5 bases; unmatched bases: 5. The CDR3 DNA reads TGTGCCAGCAGCCCCGGGGGACTAGCGGACAATGAGCAGTTCTTC. Translated, it gives CASSPGGLADNEQFF.

There are a few counts of this clone. The chain recombines TRBV6-9 with TRBJ1-6, with TRBD1 identical over 7 bases. CDR3 size: 16 residues. Germline lookup yields CDR1 MNHGY and CDR2 SVAAGI. V shed 2 bases and J 9 bases; nucleotides not matched to a gene: 10. The CDR3 protein is CASSYPLGGWGSPLHF. In DNA, the CDR3 is TGTGCCAGCAGTTATCCCTTAGGGGGCTGGGGTTCACCCCTCCACTTT.

This chain links TRBV13 with TRBJ1-3, with D uncertain. This CDR3 is built from 16 residues. The V gene's germline CDR1 is PRHDT and CDR2 FYEKMQ (reference sequence). V lost 2 bases, J lost 0 bases, and 11 bases lay in between. This CDR3 is CASSLNLGASGNTIYF. As DNA, the CDR3 is TGTGCCAGCAGCTTAAATTTAGGAGCCTCTGGAAACACCATATATTTT.

The V and J genes are TRBV5-1 and TRBJ2-1, with a weak D call TRBD1 (6 bases). The CDR3 consists of 14 residues. V dropped 4 bases and J dropped 3 bases, with 11 bases sitting between them. The germline V gene encodes CDR1 SGHRS and CDR2 YFSETQ. CDR3 in amino acids: CASSTGTDYNEQFF. In DNA form, the CDR3 reads TGCGCCAGCAGCACAGGGACCGACTACAATGAGCAGTTCTTC.

V is TRBV19 and J is TRBJ1-4; no clear D. This CDR3 spans 15 amino acids. V was clipped by 3 bases and J by 0 bases, with 8 bases between them. Germline assignment: CDR1 LNHDA and CDR2 SQIVND (reference sequence). CDR3 residues: CASSIGVATNEKLFF. DNA for the CDR3: TGTGCCAGTAGTATCGGAGTTGCAACTAATGAAAAACTGTTTTTT.

In nucleotides, the CDR3 is TGTGCCACCAGCAGAGTTCGGACAGGGATGAACACTGAAGCTTTCTTT. It codes for CATSRVRTGMNTEAFF. The chain employs TRBV15 and TRBJ1-1; 8 nucleotides align to TRBD1. Trimming cost V 1 base and J 0 bases; bases outside gene matches: 4. This CDR3 has 16 residues. The V gene's germline CDR1 is LNHNV and CDR2 YYDKDF (reference sequence).

The genes are TRBV7-2 and TRBJ1-1; TRBD1 might be the D (6 bases). The CDR3 consists of 14 residues. With 5 bases removed from V and 6 bases from J, the gap between germline ends came to 16 bases. The germline V gene encodes CDR1 SGHTA and CDR2 FQGNSA. CDR3: CASSQGGADPEAFF. DNA of the CDR3: TGTGCCAGCAGCCAAGGGGGGGCAGACCCTGAAGCTTTCTTT.

The gene calls are TRBV28 and TRBJ1-1, with D possibly matching TRBD1 (5 bases). The CDR3 sequence is 14 residues long. The germline V gene encodes CDR1 MDHEN and CDR2 SYDVKM. V was cut by 5 bases and J by 4 bases, with 14 bases left in between. The CDR3: CASSPPTVSTEAFF. In nucleotides, the CDR3 is TGTGCCAGCAGTCCCCCGACAGTGAGCACTGAAGCTTTCTTT.

The chain combines TRBV2 with TRBJ2-3; 7 bases map to TRBD1. CDR1 is SNHLY and CDR2 is FYNNEI in the germline V gene. The trim removed 0 bases at V and 2 bases at J, leaving 5 bases unmatched. CDR3 length: 16 residues. CDR3 residues: CASSEAAGGVTDTQYF. DNA of the CDR3: TGTGCCAGCAGTGAAGCGGCAGGGGGTGTCACAGATACGCAGTATTTT.

The rearrangement joins TRBV7-8 to TRBJ1-2; no definite D call. The CDR3 is 13 amino acids. Per germline, CDR1 SGHVS and CDR2 FQNEAQ. Trimming took 1 base from V and 7 from J, leaving 10 bases between them. The CDR3 DNA sequence: TGTGCCAGCAGCTTAGACCACAGCAGTGGCTACACCTTC. Protein: CASSLDHSSGYTF.

This chain uses TRBV6-1 with TRBJ1-1; 7 bases align to TRBD1. This CDR3 is 12 amino acids long. Germline CDR1 is MNHNS and CDR2 is SASEGT. The trim removed 8 bases at V and 5 bases at J, leaving 5 bases unmatched. CDR3 nucleotides: TGTGCCAGCGACAGGGCCCAAACTGAAGCTTTCTTT. This encodes CASDRAQTEAFF.

The genes are TRBV28 and TRBJ1-1; D remains ambiguous. Trimming took off 6 bases at V and 11 bases at J, with 10 bases between the two ends. Germline V lookup: CDR1 MDHEN, CDR2 SYDVKM. The CDR3 loop spans 10 amino acids. CDR3 coding DNA: TGTGCCAGCAGCCGAGGAGATGCTTTCTTT. Translated, it gives CASSRGDAFF.

This sequence joins TRBV9 and TRBJ1-2; no definite D call. This CDR3 spans 14 amino acids. CDR1 and CDR2 from the germline V gene are SGDLS and YYNGEE. The V end lost 0 bases, the J end lost 3 bases, and 9 bases lay between the germline ends. The chain's CDR3 is CASSVGTIDYGYTF. CDR3 nucleotide sequence: TGTGCCAGCAGCGTAGGAACAATTGACTATGGCTACACCTTC.